A selection of T cell receptor beta chains follows, all from one sample in a study of CD8 T cell repertoires and HIV-1 epitope variants. For these TCRs, the target antigens are not known. Produced via immunoSEQ multiplex PCR; TCRdb's table is partial and in-frame only. This table has under 5,500 clones, around two thirds appearing once. The specimen sequenced was cultured CD8+ T cells derived from PBMCs. The receptors stem from a male donor with HIV. Each CDR3 is given with its conserved first and last residue. D genes are given only for firm matches. Where a row states a size, it is once, few, many or the class of an expanded clone; other rows omit it.

size	V	D	J	CDR3	DNA
-	TRBV27	-	TRBJ1-3	CASSLSGSSGNTIYF	TGTGCCAGCAGTTTATCAGGGAGCTCTGGAAACACCATATATTTT
-	TRBV12-5	-	TRBJ1-1	CASGLGGSNTEAFF	TGTGCTAGTGGTTTAGGGGGATCGAACACTGAAGCTTTCTTT
-	TRBV30	TRBD2	TRBJ2-5	CAWSVHSGGTGETQYF	TGTGCCTGGAGTGTTCACAGCGGGGGGACGGGAGAGACCCAGTACTTC
once	TRBV30	-	TRBJ2-2	CAWSVKGSGGELFF	TGTGCCTGGAGTGTAAAGGGTTCGGGCGGGGAGCTGTTTTTT
-	TRBV7-9	TRBD2	TRBJ2-2	CASRPGLANTGELFF	TGTGCCAGCAGACCGGGACTAGCTAACACCGGGGAGCTGTTTTTT
few	TRBV7-2	TRBD1	TRBJ2-7	CASSRTGDFTYEQYF	TGTGCCAGCAGCCGGACAGGGGACTTTACCTACGAGCAGTACTTC
-	TRBV6-5	-	TRBJ1-2	CASSYSGAGHYGYTF	TGTGCCAGCAGTTACTCGGGGGCCGGGCACTATGGCTACACCTTC
-	TRBV6-4	TRBD1	TRBJ2-1	CASSDSDRGQYNEQFF	TGTGCCAGCAGTGACTCAGACAGGGGACAGTACAATGAGCAGTTCTTC
-	TRBV28	TRBD1	TRBJ1-1	CASSRIHYRGGSTEAFF	TGTGCCAGCAGCCGTATCCACTACAGGGGAGGAAGCACTGAAGCTTTCTTT
-	TRBV19	TRBD1	TRBJ1-1	CASRTGVRNTEAFF	TGTGCCAGTAGGACAGGGGTGCGGAACACTGAAGCTTTCTTT
-	TRBV28	-	TRBJ1-4	CASNAVGEKLFF	TGTGCCAGCAATGCGGTGGGGGAAAAACTGTTTTTT
-	TRBV5-6	-	TRBJ2-4	CASSPHGGQTAKNIQYF	TGTGCCAGCAGCCCCCATGGGGGACAAACCGCCAAAAACATTCAGTACTTC
few	TRBV19	-	TRBJ2-7	CASSIAGDSLYEQYF	TGTGCCAGTAGTATAGCGGGGGACAGCCTCTACGAGCAGTACTTC
few	TRBV19	-	TRBJ1-5	CASSIVQGNQPQHF	TGTGCCAGTAGTATAGTGCAGGGCAATCAGCCCCAGCATTTT
-	TRBV5-4	TRBD2	TRBJ2-7	CASSLELLAAHYEQYF	TGTGCCAGCAGCTTAGAGTTACTAGCGGCCCACTACGAGCAGTACTTC
few	TRBV28	TRBD1	TRBJ2-7	CASKDRVINEQYF	TGTGCCAGCAAGGACAGGGTAATCAACGAGCAGTACTTC
-	TRBV7-8	-	TRBJ2-2	CASSSQHVGGTGELFF	TGTGCCAGCAGCTCCCAGCATGTGGGGGGCACCGGGGAGCTGTTTTTT
-	TRBV9	-	TRBJ1-5	CASSHDTSNQPQHF	TGTGCCAGCAGCCATGACACTAGCAATCAGCCCCAGCATTTT
-	TRBV7-3	-	TRBJ2-1	CASSLSYLNEQFF	TGTGCCAGCAGCTTATCGTATCTTAATGAGCAGTTCTTC
-	TRBV13	-	TRBJ1-6	CASSFGGENSPLHF	TGTGCCAGCAGCTTTGGAGGGGAGAATTCACCCCTCCACTTT
-	TRBV30	-	TRBJ1-1	CAWAGGRYMNTEAFF	TGTGCCTGGGCCGGGGGACGGTACATGAACACTGAAGCTTTCTTT
few	TRBV9	TRBD1	TRBJ1-4	CASSPLGQTTNEKLFF	TGTGCCAGCAGCCCCTTGGGACAGACAACTAATGAAAAACTGTTTTTT
few	TRBV13	-	TRBJ2-1	CASSSGGPYNEQFF	TGTGCCAGCAGCTCCGGGGGACCCTACAATGAGCAGTTCTTC
-	TRBV6-5	-	TRBJ2-1	CASSYSTDNEQFF	TGTGCCAGCAGTTACTCGACAGACAATGAGCAGTTCTTC
few	TRBV19	TRBD1	TRBJ1-4	CASSVTRDRIEKLFF	TGTGCCAGTAGTGTTACCCGGGACAGAATTGAAAAACTGTTTTTT
-	TRBV15	TRBD2	TRBJ2-1	CATSILAGGRDEQFF	TGTGCCACCAGCATTCTAGCGGGGGGGCGGGATGAGCAGTTCTTC
-	TRBV7-6	TRBD1	TRBJ2-3	CASSQGQGGTDTQYF	TGTGCCAGCAGCCAAGGACAGGGCGGCACAGATACGCAGTATTTT
-	TRBV28	TRBD1	TRBJ1-4	CASSGTGGPLNEKLFF	TGTGCCAGCAGTGGGACAGGGGGCCCACTTAATGAAAAACTGTTTTTT
few	TRBV28	TRBD1	TRBJ2-7	CASSPDRGYEQYF	TGTGCCAGCAGCCCGGACAGGGGGTACGAGCAGTACTTC
-	TRBV5-8	-	TRBJ2-6	CASSFGWAFSGANVLTF	TGTGCCAGCAGCTTTGGCTGGGCGTTCTCTGGGGCCAACGTCCTGACTTTC
-	TRBV11-2	TRBD2	TRBJ2-2	CASSLFPSGGRETGELFF	TGTGCCAGCAGCTTATTCCCTAGCGGGGGGCGTGAAACCGGGGAGCTGTTTTTT
few	TRBV7-2	TRBD2	TRBJ2-1	CASSSQWAGEGYNEQFF	TGTGCCAGCAGCTCGCAGTGGGCGGGAGAGGGCTACAATGAGCAGTTCTTC
few	TRBV19	-	TRBJ2-7	CASTQGGEQYF	TGTGCCAGTACCCAGGGGGGCGAGCAGTACTTC
-	TRBV1	-	TRBJ1-2	CASSQDPPDLDYGYTF	TGCGCCAGCAGCCAAGATCCCCCAGACTTGGACTATGGCTACACCTTC
-	TRBV7-3	-	TRBJ1-2	CASSLDNRGNYGYTF	TGTGCCAGCAGCTTAGATAACCGGGGGAACTATGGCTACACCTTC
-	TRBV30	-	TRBJ2-3	CAWSALGVSTDTQYF	TGTGCCTGGAGTGCCCTGGGGGTTAGCACAGATACGCAGTATTTT
-	TRBV4-2	-	TRBJ2-3	CASSRVEGLVGTDTQYF	TGTGCCAGCAGTCGAGTGGAGGGGTTGGTGGGCACAGATACGCAGTATTTT